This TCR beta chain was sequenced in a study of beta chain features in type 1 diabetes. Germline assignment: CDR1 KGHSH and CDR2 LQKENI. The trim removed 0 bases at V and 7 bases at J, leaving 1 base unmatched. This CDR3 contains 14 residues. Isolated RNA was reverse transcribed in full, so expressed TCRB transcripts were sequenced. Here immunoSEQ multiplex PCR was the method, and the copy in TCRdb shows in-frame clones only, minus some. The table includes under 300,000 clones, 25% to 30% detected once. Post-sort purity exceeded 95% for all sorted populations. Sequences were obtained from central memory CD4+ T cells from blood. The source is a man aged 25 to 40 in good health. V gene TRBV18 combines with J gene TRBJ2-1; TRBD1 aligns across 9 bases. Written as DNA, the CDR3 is TGTGCCAGCTCACCACCACAGGGGGCAAATGAGCAGTTCTTC. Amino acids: CASSPPQGANEQFF.